These 2 T cell receptor beta chains share one sample of origin, sequenced in a study of Graves' ophthalmopathy and Graves' hyperthyroidism. RNA transcripts yielded amplified TCR beta CDR3 regions. HTBI primers were used in a first-round RT-PCR, which preceded a second-round multiplex PCR. TCRdb reanalysed the multiplex PCR reads using MiXCR and keeps one entry per CDR3 protein. The sample has about 370,000 distinct CDR3 sequences, about 15% seen once; the top ten hold roughly 2.4%. Sequencing was carried out using peripheral blood. These receptor sequences come from an adult woman with stable Graves' hyperthyroidism.

The V gene is TRBV6-1, the J gene TRBJ1-6, with D possibly TRBD1 on 5 matching bases. Germline lookup yields CDR1 MNHNS and CDR2 SASEGT. The CDR3 spans 14 residues. Between the trimmed V and J ends, which lost 7 bases and 7 bases, there was a span of 14 bases. CDR3 in amino acids: CASMGGAENSPLHF. The CDR3 nucleotides are TGTGCCAGCATGGGGGGAGCAGAGAATTCACCCCTCCACTTT.

This clonotype was seen ten or more times. This rearrangement joins TRBV5-4 to TRBJ2-5; D may match TRBD1 or TRBD2 (5 bases each). V lost 0 bases and J 1 base, leaving 7 bases between the germline ends. The germline CDR1 and CDR2 sequences are SGHNT and YYREEE (reference sequence). The CDR3 is 14 amino acids. CDR3 in DNA: TGTGCCAGCAGCTTGGCCGGGGCCCAAGAGACCCAGTACTTC. Amino acid sequence: CASSLAGAQETQYF.